These 9 T cell receptor beta chains came from one sample sequenced in a study of glioma-infiltrating T cells. The iRepertoire nested amplicon-rescue multiplex PCR amplified TCR alpha and beta CDR3s from RNA. TCRdb redid the calling of the multiplex PCR reads with MiXCR, one entry per CDR3 protein. The sample contains 150,000 to 200,000 distinct CDR3 sequences, roughly 45% of which appear only once. Sequenced material: glioma tissue, nonneoplastic brain tissue, or PBMCs (not recorded which). Receptor source: a human donor with low-grade glioma or glioblastoma, undergoing nonglioma brain surgery, or in good health (not recorded which).

The chain recombines TRBV4-1 with TRBJ2-1, with D perhaps matching TRBD2 (5 bases). Deletions cut 1 base from V and 5 bases from J, with 18 bases between. The germline V gene has CDR1 MGHRA and CDR2 YSYEKL. The CDR3 runs 17 residues. The CDR3 nucleotides are TGCGCCAGCAGCCAAGCAAGGCTAGCTCCCAGAAACAATGAGCAGTTCTTC. Translated: CASSQARLAPRNNEQFF.

In the case of this clonotype: No conserved phenylalanine or tryptophan ends this CDR3, so it is likely a read error. This chain links TRBV5-1 with TRBJ1-2, with TRBD1 matching over 8 bases. The length of the CDR3 is 14 residues. Germline values: CDR1 SGHRS, CDR2 YFSETQ. Losses at the gene ends were 2 bases for V and 7 bases for J; bases not matched to a gene: 7. The CDR3 here is CASSLRGDRTGYTL. CDR3 in DNA: TGCGCCAGCAGCTTAAGAGGGGACAGGACTGGCTACACCTTA.

With respect to this clonotype: Since a much larger clone is just one base distant, this may be a read error. The CDR3 coding sequence is TGTGCCAGCAGCCAGTCTATCTGTGGCTACACCTTC. Encoded protein: CASSQSICGYTF. The chain recombines TRBV3-1 with TRBJ1-2; D ambiguous. Looked up from germline, CDR1 is LGHDT and CDR2 is YNNKEL (reference sequence). Deletions cut 3 bases from V and 7 bases from J, with 9 bases between. The CDR3 consists of 12 residues. Full variable domain (missing parts from reference TRBV3-1 and TRBJ1-2): DTAVSQTPKYLVTQMGNDKSIKCEQNLGHDTMYWYKQDSKKFLKIMFSYNNKELIINETVPNRFSPKSPDKAHLNLHINSLELGDSAVYFCASSQSICGYTFGSGTRLTVV.

About this clonotype itself: A read error may account for a junction end that differs from germline. This chain connects TRBV10-3 to TRBJ1-5; D gene uncertain. The germline CDR1 and CDR2 sequences are ENHRY and SYGVKD. CDR3 length: 15 residues. The chain's CDR3 is CAISESTPSSQPQHF. In DNA form, the CDR3 reads TGTGCCATCAGTGAGAGCACTCCAAGCAGTCAGCCCCAGCATTTT.

The genes are TRBV15 and TRBJ2-1, with D tentatively TRBD1 or TRBD2 (5 bases each). The CDR3 loop spans 15 amino acids. The V gene lost 1 base and the J gene lost 10 bases, with 17 bases spanning the gap. Germline loops: CDR1 LNHNV, CDR2 YYDKDF (reference sequence). In DNA form, the CDR3 reads TGTGCCACCAGCAGAGTGGGACCGAACGGCTACGAGCAGTTCTTC. Its protein product is CATSRVGPNGYEQFF.

This clonotype occurred a few times. The J gene is TRBJ2-5, the V gene TRBV29-1; perhaps TRBD2 as D (6 bases). V dropped 6 bases and J dropped 2 bases, with 10 bases sitting between them. CDR1 is SQVTM and CDR2 is ANQGSEA in the germline V gene. The CDR3 runs 12 residues. CDR3 bases: TGCAGCGTAACCGGGACTCAAGAGACCCAGTACTTC. Translating it yields CSVTGTQETQYF.

Ten or more counts support this clonotype. This chain joins TRBV7-2 and TRBJ2-5; D is uncertain. Germline CDR1 SGHTA, CDR2 FQGNSA. The CDR3 runs to 11 residues. The V end lost 2 bases, the J end lost 5 bases, and 3 bases lay between the germline ends. The CDR3 reads CASSLFETQYF. As DNA, the CDR3 is TGTGCCAGCAGCTTATTTGAGACCCAGTACTTC. Based on the CDR3 plus reference TRBV7-2 and TRBJ2-5, the full variable domain is GAGVSQSPSNKVTEKGKDVELRCDPISGHTALYWYRQSLGQGLEFLIYFQGNSAPDKSGLPSDRFSAERTGGSVSTLTIQRTQQEDSAVYLCASSLFETQYFGPGTRLLVL.

This clonotype came up many times. V usage is TRBV20-1 and J usage is TRBJ2-5, with 12 bases matching TRBD2. Germline V CDR1 and CDR2: DFQATT, SNEGSKA (reference sequence). With V trimmed by 4 bases and J by 4 bases, 10 bases remained unmatched. The CDR3 is made up of 16 amino acids. CDR3: CSATELAGGLRETQYF. CDR3 nucleotide sequence: TGCAGTGCTACTGAACTAGCGGGAGGACTCCGAGAGACCCAGTACTTC.

This clonotype was seen only a few times. The chain couples TRBV5-1 to TRBJ1-2; 8 bases are a match to TRBD1. The V gene's germline CDR1 is SGHRS and CDR2 YFSETQ. After removal of 6 bases from V and 8 bases from J, the junction contained 9 bases not matched to a gene. The CDR3 covers 13 residues. Written as DNA, the CDR3 is TGCGCCAGCAAAACCCCGGACAGGGAAGGCTACACCTTC. Protein: CASKTPDREGYTF.